This TCR beta chain was profiled in a study of blood T cell repertoires in COVID-19. The protocol was immunoSEQ multiplex PCR, while the TCRdb copy is restricted to in-frame clones and leaves out a portion. The table shows 160,000 or so clones, with over 75% occurring only once. V lost 6 bases to trimming and J lost 5 bases, with 13 bases between them. Germline V lookup: CDR1 LNHDA, CDR2 SQIVND (reference sequence). This CDR3 comprises 14 residues. The receptor comes from a human donor with acute COVID-19. The donor label of this sample is uncertain. The sequencing input was PBMCs or T cells enriched from blood (not recorded which). The rearrangement uses TRBV19 and TRBJ1-4; D not certain. CDR3 loop: CASSPAGLNEKLFF. Here the CDR3 DNA reads TGTGCCAGTAGCCCCGCGGGGTTGAATGAAAAACTGTTTTTT.